These T cell receptor beta chains were read from a single sample in a study of T cell responses to AZD1222 COVID-19 vaccine. Profiled with immunoSEQ multiplex PCR; TCRdb holds only in-frame clones, not every one. In the table there are about 120,000 clones, 90% to 95% of which are singletons. This sample comprised peripheral blood, obtained 28 days after the second AZD1222 dose. The source of these receptors is an adult who received the AZD1222 COVID-19 vaccine. Both conserved end residues are trimmed from each CDR3.

CDR3 length	V gene	J gene	CDR3 protein
13	TRBV6-5	TRBJ1-1	ASSRVQGADTEAF
13	TRBV7-2	TRBJ1-5	ASTPGGTVNQPQH
11	TRBV5-6	TRBJ2-1	ASSLEVHNEQF
10	TRBV30	TRBJ2-7	AWGGGPYEQY
10	TRBV6-5	TRBJ1-1	ASSSRQSEAF
13	TRBV5-1	TRBJ2-3	ASSQGARGTDTQY
13	TRBV18	TRBJ1-5	ASSPGTGLGQPQH
12	TRBV19	TRBJ2-1	ASSRGTGGDEQF
14	TRBV27	TRBJ2-3	ASSLGGYGAADTQY
13	TRBV6-5	TRBJ2-1	AIKVQGYRNNEQF
11	TRBV6-5	TRBJ1-2	ASGRQGAGGYT
12	TRBV20-1	TRBJ2-5	SASAGGQWETQY
12	TRBV27	TRBJ2-7	ASSLQGRGAEQY
9	TRBV6-5	TRBJ2-1	ASQQSNEQF
11	TRBV12-3/TRBV12-4	TRBJ1-2	ASSWTGVRGYT
14	TRBV3-1/TRBV3-2	TRBJ2-6	ASSPPGYPGANVLT
10	TRBV7-2	TRBJ2-1	ASLGTDNEQF
12	TRBV19	TRBJ1-5	ASSHRTSDQPQH
11	TRBV7-9	TRBJ1-5	ASSQQGFEPQH
18	TRBV10-1	TRBJ2-1	ASSEGGLAESRFSYNEQF
16	TRBV7-5	TRBJ1-1	ARSLVRFGQGGYTEAF
14	TRBV5-1	TRBJ1-6	ASSAAPGQSTSPLH
11	TRBV7-2	TRBJ2-5	ASSLIPEETQY
12	TRBV19	TRBJ1-2	ASSIRDHNYGYT
14	TRBV18	TRBJ2-3	ASSPPGLAGTDTQY
13	TRBV19	TRBJ2-1	ASSITASSYNEQF
12	TRBV9	TRBJ1-2	ASSASGQFYGYT
12	TRBV19	TRBJ2-7	ASSGRDSSYEQY
13	TRBV7-2	TRBJ1-5	ASSPQQGRNQPQH
15	TRBV18	TRBJ1-1	ASSPPRGAGSGTEAF
13	TRBV9	TRBJ1-3	ASSLSGTPGNTIY
12	TRBV13	TRBJ1-2	ASNARGGPYGYT
14	TRBV6-2/TRBV6-3	TRBJ1-4	ASSLDSWTTNEKLF
12	TRBV6-5	TRBJ1-5	ASSRGSSNQPQH
15	TRBV6-1	TRBJ2-4	ASSEANFIVAKNIQY
13	TRBV7-2	TRBJ1-4	ASSPRGSFNEKLF
9	TRBV20-1	TRBJ1-2	SARTLYGYT
11	TRBV19	TRBJ1-1	ASPPRGSTEAF
11	TRBV3-1/TRBV3-2	TRBJ1-3	ASSQVSGNTIY
9	TRBV29-1	TRBJ2-7	SVDRNSEQY
13	TRBV9	TRBJ2-2	ASSVAQGVGGELF
13	TRBV3-1/TRBV3-2	TRBJ1-5	ASSQDGTANQPQH
11	TRBV5-6	TRBJ1-2	ASSLAPVAYRS
11	TRBV6-5	TRBJ1-3	ASSWNSGNTIY
18	TRBV15	TRBJ2-1	ATSRRGLGTTGSSYNEQF
12	TRBV28	TRBJ1-2	ASSRGRGDYGYT
16	TRBV19	TRBJ2-1	ASSINAAGAPPYNEQF
12	TRBV14	TRBJ1-1	ASSRGDRLSEAF
13	TRBV7-2	TRBJ1-3	ASSLDQGHGNTIY
10	TRBV10-2	TRBJ1-5	ASSESLQPQH
11	TRBV7-2	TRBJ1-5	ASSLGSPPAQH
13	TRBV14	TRBJ1-2	ASSLRTGGDYGYT
15	TRBV29-1	TRBJ2-5	SVRGQGARGPRETQY
10	TRBV28	TRBJ1-1	ASSLMGTEAF
13	TRBV6-5	TRBJ1-1	ASREGTYANTEAF
11	TRBV18	TRBJ1-2	ASSLGDNYGYT
12	TRBV5-1	TRBJ2-3	ASSLAGRTDTQY
13	TRBV5-1	TRBJ1-2	ASSLGQEGPYGYT
13	TRBV24-1	TRBJ1-2	ATSDPKTDIGGYT